The rows below give T cell receptor beta chains drawn from one sample of a study of control samples from healthy donors and cancer patients. The repertoire was sequenced with immunoSEQ multiplex PCR; TCRdb's copy has only in-frame clones and lacks some. Counted here are about 110,000 clones, roughly nine tenths occurring once; the ten biggest clones make up roughly 4.4%. Sample: blood. The receptors originated from a human donor in good health. The donor label of this sample is uncertain. CDR3s include the opening cysteine and the closing phenylalanine or tryptophan. Each record gives: J gene, D gene, clone size, CDR3 length, V gene, CDR3 DNA, CDR3 protein. D genes are given only for firm matches. Where a row states a size, it is once, few, many or the class of an expanded clone; other rows omit it.

>TRBJ1-4|TRBD1|.|15|TRBV5-1
TGCGCCAGCAGCTTGGATGGCAGGGGGCCTGAAAAACTGTTTTTT
CASSLDGRGPEKLFF
>TRBJ1-2|.|.|17|TRBV9
TGTGCCAGCAGCGTAGAGGGGGGACCACTAACTAACTATGGCTACACCTTC
CASSVEGGPLTNYGYTF
>TRBJ2-7|TRBD2|.|16|TRBV4-2
TGTGCCAGCAGCCAAGAGGGACTAGCGGGCTCCTACGAGCAGTACTTC
CASSQEGLAGSYEQYF
>TRBJ2-1|TRBD1|once|15|TRBV19
TGTGCCAGTAGTTCCGGGACAGGGGGCGTGAATGAGCAGTTCTTC
CASSSGTGGVNEQFF
>TRBJ2-7|.|.|16|TRBV6-6
TGTGCCAGCAGTTACTCGAGTGCGAGACTATATTACGAGCAGTACTTC
CASSYSSARLYYEQYF
>TRBJ2-2|TRBD2|.|18|TRBV5-5
TGTGCCAGCAGCTTGTCCTCTTCGGGGAGGGAGAACACCGGGGAGCTGTTTTTT
CASSLSSSGRENTGELFF
>TRBJ1-2|TRBD1|.|14|TRBV6-6
TGTGCCACGAAGCCCGGGACAGGAGAGTATGGCTACACCTTC
CATKPGTGEYGYTF
>TRBJ1-1|.|.|16|TRBV7-2
TGTGCCAGCAGAAAAAGCGGGGCAGGGGACCGAACTGAAGCTTTCTTT
CASRKSGAGDRTEAFF
>TRBJ2-7|TRBD1|once|16|TRBV5-1
TGCGCCAGCAGCTTGAGGTGGGGACAGTCTGCCTACGAGCAGTACTTC
CASSLRWGQSAYEQYF
>TRBJ1-2|.|.|14|TRBV7-2
TGTGCCAGCAGCTTAGCTCGGCAGCTCTATGGCTACACCTTC
CASSLARQLYGYTF